Listed below are T cell receptor beta chains from one sample, sequenced in a study of shared clonotypes between healthy human individuals. Method: immunoSEQ multiplex PCR; TCRdb's copy keeps in-frame clones and lacks some. Of some 1,400,000 clones listed, roughly 96% were seen once; the top ten hold 0.95% to 1.5%. Sequenced: naive CD4+ T cells sorted from blood. These receptors all come from a man in his thirties or forties in good health. Both conserved end residues are part of each CDR3. Clone size, where shown, is once, few, many, or a class for clones that have expanded.

clone_size: once; v_call: TRBV19; j_call: TRBJ2-3; cdr3_aa: CASSIAPGGTSTDTQYF
clone_size: -; v_call: TRBV19; j_call: TRBJ1-5; cdr3_aa: CASSIAGQGNQPQHF
clone_size: -; v_call: TRBV7-2; j_call: TRBJ2-1; cdr3_aa: CASELALSSYNEQFF
clone_size: -; v_call: TRBV6-5; j_call: TRBJ2-7; cdr3_aa: CASSAFLSGEQYF
clone_size: -; v_call: TRBV9; j_call: TRBJ2-1; cdr3_aa: CASSVGISSYNEQFF
clone_size: -; v_call: TRBV19; j_call: TRBJ2-1; cdr3_aa: CASKTVGHAGEQFF
clone_size: -; v_call: TRBV28; j_call: TRBJ2-1; cdr3_aa: CASYRPTSYNEQFF
clone_size: -; v_call: TRBV9; j_call: TRBJ2-3; cdr3_aa: CASSVEGAGVGSDTQYF
clone_size: -; v_call: TRBV23-1; j_call: TRBJ1-1; cdr3_aa: CASSQSTGEQRDTEAFF
clone_size: -; v_call: TRBV5-6; j_call: TRBJ2-5; cdr3_aa: CASSSSLATPRETQYF
clone_size: -; v_call: TRBV5-1; j_call: TRBJ2-1; cdr3_aa: CASSLSGMGRYNEQFF
clone_size: -; v_call: TRBV5-1; j_call: TRBJ1-1; cdr3_aa: CASSLVFKGQGRTEAFF
clone_size: -; v_call: TRBV18; j_call: TRBJ2-1; cdr3_aa: CASSPPYNEQFF
clone_size: -; v_call: TRBV4-1; j_call: TRBJ1-3; cdr3_aa: CASSQDRGVGSGNTIYF
clone_size: -; v_call: TRBV6-5; j_call: TRBJ2-5; cdr3_aa: CASSRGEGRPETQYF
clone_size: -; v_call: TRBV15; j_call: TRBJ2-7; cdr3_aa: CATSRERIREQYF
clone_size: -; v_call: TRBV20-1; j_call: TRBJ2-3; cdr3_aa: CSARPDTQYF
clone_size: once; v_call: TRBV6-1; j_call: TRBJ1-4; cdr3_aa: CASRPRDTEKLFF
clone_size: -; v_call: TRBV27; j_call: TRBJ2-7; cdr3_aa: CASSSRTSGLAGGGNEQYF
clone_size: -; v_call: TRBV18; j_call: TRBJ1-1; cdr3_aa: CASSVTAHTEAFF
clone_size: once; v_call: TRBV7-9; j_call: TRBJ2-5; cdr3_aa: CASSLDGGETQYF
clone_size: -; v_call: TRBV5-5; j_call: TRBJ1-4; cdr3_aa: CASSLGGRDRAEKLFF
clone_size: few; v_call: TRBV11-3; j_call: TRBJ1-1; cdr3_aa: CASSTDGTEAFF
clone_size: -; v_call: TRBV6-1; j_call: TRBJ2-1; cdr3_aa: CASGYRALNFNEQFF
clone_size: once; v_call: TRBV4-2; j_call: TRBJ2-7; cdr3_aa: CASSQGLSEGISYEQYF
clone_size: -; v_call: TRBV28; j_call: TRBJ1-1; cdr3_aa: CASSFGGARAFF
clone_size: -; v_call: TRBV10-3; j_call: TRBJ2-7; cdr3_aa: CAISGRPYEQYF
clone_size: -; v_call: TRBV29-1; j_call: TRBJ2-2; cdr3_aa: CSTPKGDRGMGTGELFF
clone_size: -; v_call: TRBV6-5; j_call: TRBJ2-7; cdr3_aa: CASSYARKTYEQYF
clone_size: -; v_call: TRBV28; j_call: TRBJ2-1; cdr3_aa: CASTRTSGRNNEQFF
clone_size: -; v_call: TRBV9; j_call: TRBJ1-4; cdr3_aa: CASSPRDRAGEKLFF
clone_size: -; v_call: TRBV28; j_call: TRBJ2-3; cdr3_aa: CASSSPSGRATDTQYF
clone_size: -; v_call: TRBV7-2; j_call: TRBJ1-5; cdr3_aa: CASSPVGTGEYNQPQHF
clone_size: -; v_call: TRBV18; j_call: TRBJ1-1; cdr3_aa: CASSPDRGNTEAFF
clone_size: -; v_call: TRBV29-1; j_call: TRBJ1-2; cdr3_aa: CSVEPVRSLGYGYTF
clone_size: -; v_call: TRBV19; j_call: TRBJ1-1; cdr3_aa: CASSQTVNTEAFF
clone_size: once; v_call: TRBV5-4; j_call: TRBJ2-2; cdr3_aa: CASRSGTGELFF
clone_size: -; v_call: TRBV5-6; j_call: TRBJ2-3; cdr3_aa: CASSLGLAGRDTQYF
clone_size: -; v_call: TRBV7-9; j_call: TRBJ2-1; cdr3_aa: CASSRMAGGPYNEQFF
clone_size: -; v_call: TRBV7-9; j_call: TRBJ1-2; cdr3_aa: CASSSTPGTGPGGYTF
clone_size: -; v_call: TRBV5-4; j_call: TRBJ2-7; cdr3_aa: CASSLQGLYEQYF
clone_size: -; v_call: TRBV6-6; j_call: TRBJ2-3; cdr3_aa: CASSSHSGRAVTQYF
clone_size: -; v_call: TRBV28; j_call: TRBJ1-5; cdr3_aa: CASSLRTGAYSNQPQHF
clone_size: -; v_call: TRBV5-4; j_call: TRBJ2-5; cdr3_aa: CASSSGPHQETQYF
clone_size: -; v_call: TRBV14; j_call: TRBJ2-4; cdr3_aa: CASNAGPDRIQYF
clone_size: -; v_call: TRBV28; j_call: TRBJ1-5; cdr3_aa: CASSSGGFRSNQPQHF
clone_size: -; v_call: TRBV5-4; j_call: TRBJ2-1; cdr3_aa: CASSLLAGAAYNEQFF
clone_size: -; v_call: TRBV25-1; j_call: TRBJ2-7; cdr3_aa: CASSLAGGHGEQYF
clone_size: -; v_call: TRBV20-1; j_call: TRBJ1-2; cdr3_aa: CSASFSAGYTF
clone_size: -; v_call: TRBV10-3; j_call: TRBJ2-1; cdr3_aa: CAISEGQRATYEQFF
clone_size: -; v_call: TRBV29-1; j_call: TRBJ2-1; cdr3_aa: CSTPGGGTYNEQFF
clone_size: once; v_call: TRBV27; j_call: TRBJ2-1; cdr3_aa: CASSLSGTSGILYNEQFF